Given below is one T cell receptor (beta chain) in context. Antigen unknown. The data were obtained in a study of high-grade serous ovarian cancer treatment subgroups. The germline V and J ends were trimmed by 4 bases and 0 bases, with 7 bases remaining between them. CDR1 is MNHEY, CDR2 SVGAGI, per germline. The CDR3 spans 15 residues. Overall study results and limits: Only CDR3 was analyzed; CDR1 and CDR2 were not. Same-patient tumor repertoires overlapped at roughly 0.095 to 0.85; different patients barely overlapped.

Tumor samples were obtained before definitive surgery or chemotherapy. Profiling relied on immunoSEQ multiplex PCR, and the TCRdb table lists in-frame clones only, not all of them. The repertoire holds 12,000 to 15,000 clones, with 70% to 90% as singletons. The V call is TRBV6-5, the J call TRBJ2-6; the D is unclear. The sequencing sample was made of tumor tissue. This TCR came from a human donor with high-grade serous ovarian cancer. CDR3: CASSSQVSGANVLTF. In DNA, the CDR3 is TGTGCCAGCAGTTCCCAGGTCTCTGGGGCCAACGTCCTGACTTTC.